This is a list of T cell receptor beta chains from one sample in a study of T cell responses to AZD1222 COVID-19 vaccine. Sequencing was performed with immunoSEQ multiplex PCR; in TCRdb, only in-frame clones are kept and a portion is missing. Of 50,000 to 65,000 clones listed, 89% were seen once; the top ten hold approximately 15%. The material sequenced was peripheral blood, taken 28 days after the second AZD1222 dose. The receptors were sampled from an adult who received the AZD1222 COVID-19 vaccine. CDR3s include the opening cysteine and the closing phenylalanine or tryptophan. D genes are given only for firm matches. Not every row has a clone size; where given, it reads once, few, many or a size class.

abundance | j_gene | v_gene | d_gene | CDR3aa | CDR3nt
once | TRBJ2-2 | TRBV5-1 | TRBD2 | CASSLGPSGNTGELFF | TGCGCCAGCAGCTTGGGTCCTAGCGGGAACACCGGGGAGCTGTTTTTT
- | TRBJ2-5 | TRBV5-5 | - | CASSYRDSPQETQYF | TGTGCCAGCAGCTACCGGGACTCCCCTCAAGAGACCCAGTACTTC
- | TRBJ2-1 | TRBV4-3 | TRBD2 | CASSQAAASGGNNEQFF | TGCGCCAGCAGCCAAGCGGCGGCTAGCGGCGGGAACAATGAGCAGTTCTTC
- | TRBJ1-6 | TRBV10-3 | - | CAISVGQGDSPLHF | TGTGCCATCAGTGTCGGGCAGGGAGATTCACCCCTCCACTTT
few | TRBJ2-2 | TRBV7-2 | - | CASSPLANTGELFF | TGTGCCAGCAGCCCTTTAGCGAACACCGGGGAGCTGTTTTTT
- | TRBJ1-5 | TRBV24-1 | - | CATNGGRGNQPQHF | TGTGCCACCAATGGCGGACGGGGCAATCAGCCCCAGCATTTT
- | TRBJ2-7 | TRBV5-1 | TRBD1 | CASSLGRGQGSEQYF | TGCGCCAGCAGCTTGGGAAGGGGGCAGGGTTCCGAGCAGTACTTC
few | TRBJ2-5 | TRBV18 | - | CASSPSEGTQYF | TGTGCCAGCTCACCTAGCGAGGGGACCCAGTACTTC
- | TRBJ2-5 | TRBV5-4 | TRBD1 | CASSVDRDRGRGETQYF | TGTGCCAGCAGCGTGGATCGGGACAGGGGGCGAGGAGAGACCCAGTACTTC
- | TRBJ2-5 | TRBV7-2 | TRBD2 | CASSLAGGGETQYF | TGTGCCAGCAGCTTGGCGGGAGGGGGAGAGACCCAGTACTTC
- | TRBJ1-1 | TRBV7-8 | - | CASSLEGRGTEAFF | TGTGCCAGCAGCTTAGAGGGCAGGGGTACTGAAGCTTTCTTT
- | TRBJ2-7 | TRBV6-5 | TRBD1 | CAIRTGNNYEQYF | TGTGCCATAAGGACAGGGAATAACTACGAGCAGTACTTC
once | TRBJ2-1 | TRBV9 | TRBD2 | CASSQHGLDSYNEQFF | TGTGCCAGCAGCCAACACGGACTAGACTCCTACAATGAGCAGTTCTTC
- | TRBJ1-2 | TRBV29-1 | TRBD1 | CSAGTGEKRGYTF | TGCAGCGCCGGGACAGGGGAGAAAAGGGGCTACACCTTC
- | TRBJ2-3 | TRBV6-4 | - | CASSDSQASSTDTQYF | TGTGCCAGCAGTGACTCGCAAGCATCTAGCACAGATACGCAGTATTTT
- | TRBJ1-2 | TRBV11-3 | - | CASSLGQDGYTF | TGTGCCAGCAGCTTAGGACAGGATGGCTACACCTTC
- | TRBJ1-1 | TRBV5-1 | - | CASSLNQGGDTEAFF | TGCGCCAGCAGCTTGAACCAGGGAGGCGACACTGAAGCTTTCTTT
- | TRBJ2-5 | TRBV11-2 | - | CASSLHRETQYF | TGTGCCAGCAGCTTACATCGAGAGACCCAGTACTTC
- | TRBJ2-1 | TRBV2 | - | CASRWKETYNEQFF | TGTGCCAGCAGATGGAAGGAAACCTACAATGAGCAGTTCTTC
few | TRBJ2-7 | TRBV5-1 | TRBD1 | CASSLGSGTDAYEQYF | TGCGCCAGCAGCCTAGGCTCCGGGACAGACGCCTACGAGCAGTACTTC
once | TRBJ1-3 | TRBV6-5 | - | CASTLESGNTIYF | TGTGCCAGCACCCTAGAGAGCGGAAACACCATATATTTT
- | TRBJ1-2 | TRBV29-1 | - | CSVALRGAPYGYTF | TGCAGCGTTGCCCTGAGGGGGGCACCCTATGGCTACACCTTC
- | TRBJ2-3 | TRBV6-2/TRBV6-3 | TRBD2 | CASSYSSGRGADTQYF | TGTGCCAGCAGTTACTCGAGCGGGAGGGGCGCAGATACGCAGTATTTT
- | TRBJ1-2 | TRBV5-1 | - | CASSLGDGTGYTF | TGCGCCAGCAGCCTAGGGGACGGCACGGGCTACACCTTC
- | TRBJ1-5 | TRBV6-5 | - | CASSYRFSNQPQHF | TGTGCCAGCAGTTACCGATTTAGCAATCAGCCCCAGCATTTT
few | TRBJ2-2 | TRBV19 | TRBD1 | CASSITPGTANTGELFF | TGTGCCAGTAGTATCACTCCCGGGACAGCGAACACCGGGGAGCTGTTTTTT
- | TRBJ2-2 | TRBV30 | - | CAWDQGFDTGELFF | TGTGCCTGGGACCAGGGTTTTGACACCGGGGAGCTGTTTTTT
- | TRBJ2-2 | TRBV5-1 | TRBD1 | CASSVSGTGAGELFF | TGCGCCAGCAGCGTTTCCGGGACAGGGGCCGGGGAGCTGTTTTTT
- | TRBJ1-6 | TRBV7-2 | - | CASSSGGAANSPLHF | TGTGCCAGCAGCTCCGGTGGGGCAGCTAATTCACCCCTCCACTTT
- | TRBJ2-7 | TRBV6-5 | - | CASRPSSGSSSEQYF | TGTGCCAGCAGACCTTCGAGCGGGTCCTCCTCCGAGCAGTACTTC
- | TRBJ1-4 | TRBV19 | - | CASNPGRGAPLEKLFF | TGTGCCAGTAATCCCGGACGGGGGGCTCCGTTGGAAAAACTGTTTTTT
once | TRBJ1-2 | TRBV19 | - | CATSVSGVAGQDQYGYTF | TGTGCCACCTCAGTATCGGGGGTAGCAGGGCAAGATCAGTATGGCTACACCTTC
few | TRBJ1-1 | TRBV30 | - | CAWNPGENTEAFF | TGTGCCTGGAACCCAGGGGAGAACACTGAAGCTTTCTTT
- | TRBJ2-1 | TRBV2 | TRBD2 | CASNEEAGAWSEQFF | TGTGCCAGCAACGAGGAAGCGGGAGCTTGGAGTGAGCAGTTCTTC